This section outlines one T cell receptor beta chain sequence together with its context. This clone came up a few times. It lacks a known antigen. The record has no base qualities; no much larger clone is one base away. These data belong to a study of radiotherapy plus CTLA-4 blockade in lung cancer (dated by TCRdb to 2016 to 2019). As for the study more broadly: Among the enrolled patients, about 19% had an objective response, and about 30% reached disease control.

Inclusive of the bounding cysteine and phenylalanine, the CDR3 is 14 residues long. The kept DNA is CDR3 alone, 42 bases in frame from the first base. Trimmed from V: 2 bases; trimmed from J: 6 bases; junction bases lacking a gene match: 4. The CDR1 and CDR2 encoded by the germline V gene are SNHLY and FYNNEI. The library was generated by the immunoSEQ multiplex PCR assay. The source is immuneACCESS, and TCRdb retained only in-frame sequences with V and J called. Part of the clones is not carried over; for the studies checked, unresolved V genes explain less than half of this, and the remainder is unexplained. The sample table holds 25,000 to 35,000 clones, of which 80% to 90% were seen once. Around 23% of the sample is held by the ten biggest clonotypes. Summary of the overall study and its limitations: After treatment with radiotherapy and ipilimumab, TCR clones that came from tumors expanded in the peripheral blood. The strongest predictors of response were reported to be early dynamic shifts in blood T cell clones along with a rise in serum interferon-beta following radiation.

In this study, focal radiation therapy paired with CTLA-4 blockade (ipilimumab) was tested in patients who had chemo-refractory metastatic non-small-cell lung cancer. The sequence joins TRBV2 to TRBJ1-2; 9 bases in the junction line up with TRBD1. This receptor was obtained from a human donor with non-small cell lung cancer that progressed on radiotherapy plus ipilimumab. The specimen comprised peripheral blood, sampled from a patient treated with radiotherapy plus ipilimumab. The DNA sequence reads TGTGCCAGCAGTGAAAGGGGGACAGGGAATGGCTACACCTTC. It encodes CASSERGTGNGYTF.